This T cell receptor beta chain was sequenced for a study of human T cells and chemical hapten exposure. The CDR3 extends over 15 amino acids. V shed 3 bases and J 5 bases; nucleotides not matched to a gene: 7. Per germline, CDR1 SGHTS and CDR2 YDEGEE. TCRdb reanalysed the RACE reads using MiXCR and keeps one entry per CDR3 protein. The table lists fewer than 300,000 distinct CDR3 sequences, 7.7% of them singletons. As to time point: pre-sensitization, week 0. The treatment denotes: therapeutic diphenylcyclopropenone sensitization with weekly scalp DPC. The TCR comes from a man between 18 and 35 years old with alopecia areata. Some clones in this sample may be carry-over from other donors' samples. This chain links TRBV5-8 with TRBJ1-1; 10 bases line up with TRBD1. Sequences were derived from whole blood, sampled in connection with sensitization to the hapten diphenylcyclopropenone (DPC). CDR3 DNA: TGTGCCAGCAGCTCCTACGACAGGGGGCGAACTGAAGCTTTCTTT. Protein sequence: CASSSYDRGRTEAFF.